This is a list of T cell receptor beta chains from one sample in a study of lymphopenia after photon versus proton radiotherapy. Assay: immunoSEQ multiplex PCR; the TCRdb copy retains only in-frame clones and omits some. Of about 29,000 clones listed, roughly 87% are singletons. The sample in question was peripheral blood, obtained from a patient treated with proton-based radiotherapy. Receptor source: a woman aged 60-70 years with cholangiocarcinoma. Some clones in this sample may be carry-over from other donors' samples. Each CDR3 is given with its conserved first and last residue. A D gene is named only where the DNA matches it firmly. Size tells how often a clone was seen (once, few, many) or the class of an expanded clone, and some rows leave it out.

cdr3_nt: TGCGCCAGCAGCCAAGAACAGGGGAACTATGGCTACACCTTC
cdr3_aa: CASSQEQGNYGYTF
clone_size: .
v_call: TRBV4-1
j_call: TRBJ1-2
d_call: TRBD1

cdr3_nt: TGTGCCAGCAGTTTTGAGAGGGGCTATGGCTACACCTTC
cdr3_aa: CASSFERGYGYTF
clone_size: few
v_call: TRBV27
j_call: TRBJ1-2
d_call: .

cdr3_nt: TGTGCCAGCAGCTTAGCATGGAATCAGCCCCAGCATTTT
cdr3_aa: CASSLAWNQPQHF
clone_size: .
v_call: TRBV7-2
j_call: TRBJ1-5
d_call: .

cdr3_nt: TGTGCCAGCTCACCAACCGGGACTAGCGGGGTTGGCGAGCAGTACTTC
cdr3_aa: CASSPTGTSGVGEQYF
clone_size: .
v_call: TRBV18
j_call: TRBJ2-7
d_call: TRBD2

cdr3_nt: TGTGCCAGCAGCTTAATTAGCGCGACAGGGGCCAATGAGCAGTTCTTC
cdr3_aa: CASSLISATGANEQFF
clone_size: .
v_call: TRBV11-2
j_call: TRBJ2-1
d_call: TRBD1

cdr3_nt: TGTGCCAGCAGTTTAAACGGCAGAGACACTGAAGCTTTCTTT
cdr3_aa: CASSLNGRDTEAFF
clone_size: .
v_call: TRBV27
j_call: TRBJ1-1
d_call: .

cdr3_nt: TGCAGCGTTGGGACAGGGACTAACTATGGCTACACCTTC
cdr3_aa: CSVGTGTNYGYTF
clone_size: .
v_call: TRBV29-1
j_call: TRBJ1-2
d_call: TRBD1

cdr3_nt: TGCGCCAGCAGCGCAACTGGACAGGGGTATGGCTACACCTTC
cdr3_aa: CASSATGQGYGYTF
clone_size: .
v_call: TRBV5-1
j_call: TRBJ1-2
d_call: TRBD1

cdr3_nt: TGTGCCTGGAAGGGGCAGGGGCACGGCTACACCTTC
cdr3_aa: CAWKGQGHGYTF
clone_size: .
v_call: TRBV30
j_call: TRBJ1-2
d_call: .

cdr3_nt: TGTGCCAGCAGCTTAGAAGGGGGACCTAGGGGCGAGCAGTTCTTC
cdr3_aa: CASSLEGGPRGEQFF
clone_size: .
v_call: TRBV7-2
j_call: TRBJ2-1
d_call: .

cdr3_nt: TGTGCCACCAGCAGAGGGAGCGGGAGGGCCCCCGGGGAGCTGTTTTTT
cdr3_aa: CATSRGSGRAPGELFF
clone_size: .
v_call: TRBV15
j_call: TRBJ2-2
d_call: TRBD2

cdr3_nt: TGTGCCAGTAGTTCGAGAGGGACCTACTCTGGAAACACCATATATTTT
cdr3_aa: CASSSRGTYSGNTIYF
clone_size: .
v_call: TRBV19
j_call: TRBJ1-3
d_call: .

cdr3_nt: TGTGCCAGCAGTTCCGACAGGGTCGAAGAGACCCAGTACTTC
cdr3_aa: CASSSDRVEETQYF
clone_size: .
v_call: TRBV2
j_call: TRBJ2-5
d_call: TRBD1

cdr3_nt: TGTGCCAGCAGCTTGGACGGTATTAACTATGGCTACACCTTC
cdr3_aa: CASSLDGINYGYTF
clone_size: .
v_call: TRBV5-4
j_call: TRBJ1-2
d_call: .

cdr3_nt: TGTGCCAGCTCACGGACGGACACAGATACGCAGTATTTT
cdr3_aa: CASSRTDTDTQYF
clone_size: once
v_call: TRBV18
j_call: TRBJ2-3
d_call: .

cdr3_nt: TGCGCCACCCTAGCTGATGCTGGCTACACCTTC
cdr3_aa: CATLADAGYTF
clone_size: .
v_call: TRBV23-1
j_call: TRBJ1-2
d_call: .

cdr3_nt: TGTGCCACCAGCCGAACTAGAAGAGGACAGGGAAACACTGAAGCTTTCTTT
cdr3_aa: CATSRTRRGQGNTEAFF
clone_size: .
v_call: TRBV15
j_call: TRBJ1-1
d_call: TRBD1

cdr3_nt: TGTGCCAGCAGTTACGGGGCAGGGACGTCGGGCTATGGCTACACCTTC
cdr3_aa: CASSYGAGTSGYGYTF
clone_size: .
v_call: TRBV6-5
j_call: TRBJ1-2
d_call: .

cdr3_nt: TGCGCCAGCAGCTTAATTAGCGGGGGGACCAACAATGAGCAGTTCTTC
cdr3_aa: CASSLISGGTNNEQFF
clone_size: .
v_call: TRBV5-1
j_call: TRBJ2-1
d_call: TRBD2

cdr3_nt: TGTGCCAGCAGCAGCCTACAGGGCGGGGGGCCAGATACGCAGTATTTT
cdr3_aa: CASSSLQGGGPDTQYF
clone_size: .
v_call: TRBV5-4
j_call: TRBJ2-3
d_call: TRBD2

cdr3_nt: TGTGCCAGCAGTTTTTACGGGCGGGAAGAGACCCAGTACTTC
cdr3_aa: CASSFYGREETQYF
clone_size: .
v_call: TRBV11-2
j_call: TRBJ2-5
d_call: .

cdr3_nt: TGTGCCAGCAGCTTAGCGGGAGGGCATCTTACTGAGCAGTTCTTC
cdr3_aa: CASSLAGGHLTEQFF
clone_size: once
v_call: TRBV11-2
j_call: TRBJ2-1
d_call: TRBD2

cdr3_nt: TGCAGTGCCTGGGGGGCAGGAGGCTACACCTTC
cdr3_aa: CSAWGAGGYTF
clone_size: .
v_call: TRBV20-1
j_call: TRBJ1-2
d_call: .

cdr3_nt: TGCGCCAGCAGCCAAGAAAAAGGGGGACATTCCCCTGAAGCTTTCTTT
cdr3_aa: CASSQEKGGHSPEAFF
clone_size: .
v_call: TRBV4-1
j_call: TRBJ1-1
d_call: .

cdr3_nt: TGTGCCAGTAGTGGGACTATAAACACCGGGGAGCTGTTTTTT
cdr3_aa: CASSGTINTGELFF
clone_size: .
v_call: TRBV19
j_call: TRBJ2-2
d_call: TRBD2

cdr3_nt: TGTGCCAGCAGCTCTTGGAGAGAGACCCAGTACTTC
cdr3_aa: CASSSWRETQYF
clone_size: .
v_call: TRBV7-6
j_call: TRBJ2-5
d_call: .

cdr3_nt: TGTGCCAGCTCACTTAACAGGGGCACTGAAGCTTTCTTT
cdr3_aa: CASSLNRGTEAFF
clone_size: .
v_call: TRBV18
j_call: TRBJ1-1
d_call: TRBD1

cdr3_nt: TGCGCCAGCAGCATCAGACTAGTTAGCGAGACCCAGTACTTC
cdr3_aa: CASSIRLVSETQYF
clone_size: .
v_call: TRBV5-1
j_call: TRBJ2-5
d_call: .

cdr3_nt: TGTGCCAGCAAGACTAGCGGGGATACCTACGAGCAGTACTTC
cdr3_aa: CASKTSGDTYEQYF
clone_size: .
v_call: TRBV7-8
j_call: TRBJ2-7
d_call: TRBD2

cdr3_nt: TGTGCCAGCAGCCAAAGACCGGGACTTGAGAACACTGAAGCTTTCTTT
cdr3_aa: CASSQRPGLENTEAFF
clone_size: .
v_call: TRBV14
j_call: TRBJ1-1
d_call: .

cdr3_nt: TGTGCCAGCAGTGTGGGCAGGGGTTGGTACAATGAGCAGTTCTTC
cdr3_aa: CASSVGRGWYNEQFF
clone_size: once
v_call: TRBV2
j_call: TRBJ2-1
d_call: .

cdr3_nt: TGCGCCAGCAGCCATGGCGCGCCAAGGGGAAACTACGAGCAGTACTTC
cdr3_aa: CASSHGAPRGNYEQYF
clone_size: few
v_call: TRBV4-1
j_call: TRBJ2-7
d_call: .

cdr3_nt: TGCGCCAGCAGCCACGGGACAGGGTACTACGAGCAGTACTTC
cdr3_aa: CASSHGTGYYEQYF
clone_size: .
v_call: TRBV5-1
j_call: TRBJ2-7
d_call: TRBD1

cdr3_nt: TGTGCCAGCAGCTTAGTGACAGGCCAGCCCCAGCATTTT
cdr3_aa: CASSLVTGQPQHF
clone_size: .
v_call: TRBV7-2
j_call: TRBJ1-5
d_call: .

cdr3_nt: TGCGCCAGCAGGGATTGGCTAGCGGGGGGCCACCCTGGCTCCTACGAGCAGTACTTC
cdr3_aa: CASRDWLAGGHPGSYEQYF
clone_size: once
v_call: TRBV5-1
j_call: TRBJ2-7
d_call: TRBD2

cdr3_nt: TGTGCCAGCAGCTCTGGGGGTTTATTAGCTTTCTTT
cdr3_aa: CASSSGGLLAFF
clone_size: once
v_call: TRBV7-2
j_call: TRBJ1-1
d_call: .

cdr3_nt: TGTGCCAGCTATGTGCTCGGTTCTGGCTACACCTTC
cdr3_aa: CASYVLGSGYTF
clone_size: .
v_call: TRBV28
j_call: TRBJ1-2
d_call: .

cdr3_nt: TGCAGCGTTGAGAATGTACGTGGTGGTAACTATGGCTACACCTTC
cdr3_aa: CSVENVRGGNYGYTF
clone_size: .
v_call: TRBV29-1
j_call: TRBJ1-2
d_call: .

cdr3_nt: TGTGCCAGTAGTATAGCGGGACTCCCGGGGGATGAGCAGTTCTTC
cdr3_aa: CASSIAGLPGDEQFF
clone_size: .
v_call: TRBV19
j_call: TRBJ2-1
d_call: .

cdr3_nt: TGTGCCATACGGACAGGGGTTAATTCACCCCTCCACTTT
cdr3_aa: CAIRTGVNSPLHF
clone_size: .
v_call: TRBV10-3
j_call: TRBJ1-6
d_call: TRBD1

cdr3_nt: TGTGCCAGCAGCTTAGTTTCTCCCGGGGAGCTGTTTTTT
cdr3_aa: CASSLVSPGELFF
clone_size: .
v_call: TRBV11-3
j_call: TRBJ2-2
d_call: .

cdr3_nt: TGCGCCAGCACCCTAAAGGAGTTCTACGAGCAGTACTTC
cdr3_aa: CASTLKEFYEQYF
clone_size: few
v_call: TRBV10-1
j_call: TRBJ2-7
d_call: .

cdr3_nt: TGTGCCAGCTCACCTCAGAGGGGGGACACTGAAGCTTTCTTT
cdr3_aa: CASSPQRGDTEAFF
clone_size: .
v_call: TRBV18
j_call: TRBJ1-1
d_call: .